A selection of T cell receptor beta chains follows, all from one sample in a study of blood T cell repertoires in COVID-19. Sequencing used immunoSEQ multiplex PCR; TCRdb keeps in-frame clones, though not all of them. The data show approximately 120,000 clones, around 70% seen once. The specimen sequenced was peripheral blood. Receptor source: a man aged 60 to 75 with acute or convalescent COVID-19. Each CDR3 is given without its conserved first and last residue. Fields, in order: V gene, J gene, CDR3 protein.

TRBV14,TRBJ2-5,ASSQGVETQY
TRBV11-3,TRBJ1-2,ASSFLTGTGGYGYT
TRBV2,TRBJ2-4,ASSEQRGSIQY
TRBV7-9,TRBJ1-3,ASSLALIGNTIY
TRBV4-1,TRBJ2-3,ASSQSGTGAPSTDTQY
TRBV19,TRBJ1-1,ASSGTGGFSRYTEAF
TRBV28,TRBJ1-1,ASSFGPRNTEAF
TRBV7-2,TRBJ2-3,ASSPSFLAGGRPDTQY
TRBV20-1,TRBJ1-4,SASLGPNEKLF
TRBV3-1/TRBV3-2,TRBJ1-2,ASRSGTGGLLNYGYT
TRBV30,TRBJ1-6,AWRGTGGSSPLH
TRBV5-6,TRBJ2-1,ASSLNRDSYNEQF
TRBV29-1,TRBJ2-7,SVAWASYEQY
TRBV5-1,TRBJ2-2,ASSSSVANTGELF
TRBV28,TRBJ1-2,ASWTDPYGYT
TRBV9,TRBJ2-3,ASSVGPAGEGDTQY
TRBV6-1,TRBJ2-7,ASSVRQGSFSYEQY
TRBV15,TRBJ1-5,ATSRADRVRNQPQH
TRBV28,TRBJ1-1,ASSLGAEAF
TRBV9,TRBJ1-3,ASSASGQGVRNTIY
TRBV5-1,TRBJ1-1,ASSAWGEVTNTEAF
TRBV7-9,TRBJ1-3,ASSPRTGVDTIY
TRBV3-1/TRBV3-2,TRBJ1-2,ASSQGDRVTNYGYT
TRBV19,TRBJ1-3,ASSDRRGNTIY
TRBV5-6,TRBJ1-1,ASSLLQGGTF
TRBV11-2,TRBJ2-7,ASSPRLIAGPNYEQY
TRBV24-1,TRBJ1-2,ATSDFISGGYT
TRBV11-2,TRBJ1-5,ASSKGVTAGNQPQH
TRBV3-1/TRBV3-2,TRBJ2-3,ASSQLGTGGTDTQY
TRBV19,TRBJ1-2,ASRTTGLYGYT
TRBV5-1,TRBJ2-1,ASSLGTSDEQF
TRBV11-1,TRBJ2-2,ASSLAPLAGYTGELF
TRBV7-2,TRBJ1-4,ASSFGLMQGYNEKLF
TRBV7-9,TRBJ1-5,ASSNSKQGPYSNQPQH
TRBV12-3/TRBV12-4,TRBJ1-5,ASSFSSNQPQH
TRBV7-9,TRBJ2-7,ASSLDRGADEQY
TRBV24-1,TRBJ2-1,ATSDPGRGGHEQF
TRBV24-1,TRBJ2-5,ATSGTDRAKETQY
TRBV6-6,TRBJ2-1,ASLGLEYNEQF
TRBV5-5,TRBJ1-1,ASSPHPQGEYTEAF
TRBV7-8,TRBJ1-4,ASSLGHPNEKLF
TRBV10-3,TRBJ2-3,AISDLAGVTDTQY
TRBV27,TRBJ1-6,ASRSGNRGLNNSPLH
TRBV2,TRBJ1-1,ASRRIPQDTEAF
TRBV19,TRBJ2-7,ASSMGGGFYEQY
TRBV5-1,TRBJ2-7,ASSPSQGSYEQY
TRBV5-1,TRBJ1-2,ASSAWDRERYT
TRBV18,TRBJ1-4,ASSPEVDSHEKLF
TRBV3-1/TRBV3-2,TRBJ1-2,ASSRNPGQVFYGYT
TRBV7-2,TRBJ2-1,ASSWERDNEQF
TRBV5-1,TRBJ2-3,ASSKAGLSTDTQY
TRBV5-1,TRBJ1-1,ASSLGQGATF
TRBV11-2,TRBJ1-1,ASSTGQGNEAF
TRBV9,TRBJ2-1,ASSGGDYNEQF